The next 28 T cell receptor beta chains were all read from a single sample in a study of cytomegalovirus exposure and HLA in healthy donors. Assay used: immunoSEQ multiplex PCR; TCRdb lists only in-frame clones, some missing. Among under 350,000 clones listed, around 85% were seen once. The material sequenced was PBMCs. The receptors shown here come from a woman between 18 and 30 years old in good health and CMV-seronegative.

This clone appeared once. V is TRBV5-1 and J is TRBJ2-1; perhaps TRBD1 as D (6 bases). Germline loops: CDR1 SGHRS, CDR2 YFSETQ. CDR3 size: 12 residues. The germline V and J ends were trimmed by 0 bases and 12 bases, with 10 bases remaining between them. CDR3 DNA sequence: TGCGCCAGCAGCTTGGATATAGGGGGGCAGTTCTTC. Its translation is CASSLDIGGQFF.

The chain combines TRBV11-3 with TRBJ1-1; D is ambiguous. Trimming took 2 bases from V and 1 from J, leaving 8 bases between them. This CDR3 comprises 14 residues. The germline V gene has CDR1 SGHNT and CDR2 YENEEA. In nucleotides, the CDR3 is TGTGCCAGCAGCTTAAGTCGCAGGAACACTGAAGCTTTCTTT. It translates to CASSLSRRNTEAFF.

The sample holds one count of this clone. The chain links TRBV11-2 to TRBJ1-4; D not resolved. Per germline, CDR1 SGHAT and CDR2 FQNNGV. This CDR3 comprises 14 residues. V was pared by 5 bases and J by 8 bases, with 15 bases between. The CDR3 nucleotides read TGTGCCAGCAGCCCGACACCAATGCGAGAAAAACTGTTTTTT. This sequence encodes CASSPTPMREKLFF.

This chain joins TRBV2 and TRBJ1-6; 8 nucleotides agree with TRBD1. V lost 5 bases to trimming and J lost 10 bases; unmatched junction nucleotides: 10. CDR1 is SNHLY and CDR2 is FYNNEI in the germline V gene. The CDR3 sequence is 15 residues long. This CDR3 reads CASSPSPGGGSPLHF. The CDR3, as DNA: TGTGCCAGCAGTCCCAGTCCAGGGGGCGGCTCACCCCTCCACTTT. The full variable domain, its missing parts supplied by reference TRBV2 and TRBJ1-6, is EPEVTQTPSHQVTQMGQEVILRCVPISNHLYFYWYRQILGQKVEFLVSFYNNEISEKSEIFDDQFSVERPDGSNFTLKIRSTKLEDSAMYFCASSPSPGGGSPLHFGNGTRLTVT.

V usage is TRBV4-3 and J usage is TRBJ1-1; D not certain. The V and J ends lost 4 bases and 3 bases respectively, with 18 bases between them. This CDR3 has 16 amino acids. Germline-derived CDR1 and CDR2 are LGHNA and YSLEER. The CDR3 protein is CASSPILGILDTEAFF. CDR3 nucleotide sequence: TGCGCCAGCAGCCCCATCCTAGGCATCCTCGACACTGAAGCTTTCTTT.

This clone was recorded only once. This rearrangement joins TRBV6-5 to TRBJ1-5, with 9 nucleotides matching TRBD1. The CDR3 totals 14 residues. The junction had 4 bases not matched to a gene; V was cut back by 6 bases and J by 4 bases. CDR1 MNHEY and CDR2 SVGAGI come from the germline V gene. CDR3 region: CASRPGTGNQPQHF. The CDR3 DNA is TGTGCCAGCAGGCCCGGGACAGGGAATCAGCCCCAGCATTTT.

As concerns this clone: The identical CDR3 is also encoded by other nucleotide sequences in the sample. The chain combines TRBV27 with TRBJ2-3; 15 positions agree with TRBD2. Trimming took 5 bases from V and 6 from J; bases not matched to a gene: 3. CDR3 length: 15 amino acids. Germline CDR1 and CDR2: MNHEY and SMNVEV (reference sequence). The CDR3 DNA is TGTGCCAGCAGTCTCGGGACTAGCGGGAGGGATACGCAGTATTTT. Translation gives CASSLGTSGRDTQYF.

This clone was seen a few times. V usage is TRBV6-4 and J usage is TRBJ2-1; 7 nucleotides match TRBD2. The V and J ends lost 2 bases and 9 bases, in that order; junction bases with no gene match: 10. The germline V gene has CDR1 MRHNA and CDR2 SNTAGT. CDR3 size: 15 residues. The DNA for the CDR3 is TGTGCCAGCAGTGACGGCGGGAGTAGTTCGGGTGAGCAGTTCTTC. This translates into CASSDGGSSSGEQFF.

A single count supports this clone. The V call is TRBV15, the J call TRBJ1-2, with 8 bases matching TRBD1. This CDR3 comprises 15 residues. Germline V gene lookup returns CDR1 LNHNV and CDR2 YYDKDF (reference sequence). The V segment lost 0 bases and the J segment 5 bases; nucleotides outside the gene matches: 5. In DNA form, the CDR3 reads TGTGCCACCAGCAGAGACCAGGGGGCAGGGTATGGCTACACCTTC. Its protein is CATSRDQGAGYGYTF.

This clone was counted a single time. The chain couples TRBV27 to TRBJ2-7; TRBD2 matches at 11 bases. This CDR3 contains 17 residues. V dropped 3 bases and J dropped 4; count of bases not matched to a gene: 11. Looked up from germline, CDR1 is MNHEY and CDR2 is SMNVEV (reference sequence). The DNA for the CDR3 is TGTGCCAGCAGTTTTCTTACTTCTCTAGCGGGGGGATACGAGCAGTACTTC. This gives the protein CASSFLTSLAGGYEQYF.

The chain employs TRBV6-5 and TRBJ1-6; weak D call: TRBD1 (6 bases). Trimming took off 2 bases at V and 6 bases at J, with 11 bases between the two ends. Germline lookup yields CDR1 MNHEY and CDR2 SVGAGI. The CDR3 extends over 15 amino acids. In DNA form, the CDR3 reads TGTGCCAGCAGTTACATACAGGGAAGTAATTCACCCCTCCACTTT. Translating it yields CASSYIQGSNSPLHF.

The chain recombines TRBV6-5 with TRBJ2-1; 14 bases line up with TRBD2. The CDR3 length is 14 residues. Germline trimming cut 6 bases from V and 9 bases from J; bases unmatched to any gene: 4. From germline, CDR1 is MNHEY and CDR2 SVGAGI. CDR3 loop: CASRGLAGVGEQFF. The CDR3, as DNA: TGTGCCAGCAGGGGACTAGCGGGAGTTGGTGAGCAGTTCTTC.

This clone appeared once. This chain joins TRBV5-4 and TRBJ2-3; 7 bases are shared with TRBD2. Germline CDR1 SGHNT, CDR2 YYREEE (reference sequence). This CDR3 contains 15 residues. V was pared by 2 bases and J by 4 bases, with 7 bases of the junction left unmatched. CDR3 sequence (DNA): TGTGCCAGCAGCTTACGGACTAGAGATGCAGATACGCAGTATTTT. Encoded protein: CASSLRTRDADTQYF.

The table lists this clone with a count of one. The chain recombines TRBV21-1 with TRBJ2-5; the table's D call, TRBD1, was not checked against the DNA. TRBV21-1 is a known pseudogene. There are 15 residues in the CDR3. DNA for the CDR3: TGTGCCAGCAGCAAAGACGACAGGGGGCAGGAGACCCAGTACTTC. Translated, it gives CASSKDDRGQETQYF.

Only a few counts were recorded for this clone. The V and J genes are TRBV7-3 and TRBJ2-2; unclear D gene. Trimming pared 6 bases from V and 2 bases from J, leaving 7 bases between. Germline V gene data show CDR1 as SGHTA and CDR2 as FQGTGA. CDR3 length: 13 residues. The CDR3 region is CASRQRNTGELFF. The CDR3 DNA follows: TGTGCCAGCAGGCAGCGTAACACCGGGGAGCTGTTTTTT.

This sequence joins TRBV7-8 and TRBJ1-3; possible D gene TRBD1, 6 bases. The CDR3 has 16 amino acids. V was pared by 6 bases and J by 0 bases, with 15 bases between. Germline CDR1 and CDR2: SGHVS and FQNEAQ. CDR3 in amino acids: CASRITGLVSGNTIYF. In nucleotides, the CDR3 is TGTGCCAGCAGGATAACAGGGTTGGTCTCTGGAAACACCATATATTTT.

The J gene is TRBJ2-7, the V gene TRBV29-1; the match to TRBD1 covers 7 bases. The CDR3 runs 12 residues. CDR1 is SQVTM and CDR2 is ANQGSEA in the germline V gene. The CDR3: CTRGTASYEQYF. The CDR3, as DNA: TGCACCCGAGGGACAGCTAGTTACGAGCAGTACTTC.

The chain links TRBV5-1 to TRBJ2-1; no firm D call. Trimming removed 1 base at V and 7 bases at J, with 12 bases between. CDR3 length: 14 amino acids. CDR1 and CDR2 from the germline V gene are SGHRS and YFSETQ. Here the CDR3 DNA reads TGCGCCAGCAGCTTGTGGGCCCCACGAAATGAGCAGTTCTTC. Its translation: CASSLWAPRNEQFF.

The chain couples TRBV6-1 to TRBJ2-7, with a tentative D call TRBD1 (6 bases). CDR1 is MNHNS, CDR2 SASEGT, per germline. CDR3 length: 14 residues. Trimming left V 7 bases short and J 3 bases short, with 16 bases between. The chain's CDR3 is CASIDLTGNYEQYF. Here the CDR3 DNA reads TGTGCCAGCATAGACCTAACAGGGAACTACGAGCAGTACTTC.

The chain recombines TRBV4-2 with TRBJ1-2, with 10 bases aligning to TRBD1. The CDR3 consists of 16 residues. Germline loops: CDR1 LGHNA, CDR2 YNFKEQ. With 4 bases clipped from V and 8 bases from J, the junction kept 13 bases outside the gene matches. The CDR3 loop is CASSLGTGEVLEGYTF. The CDR3 bases are TGTGCCAGCAGCCTCGGGACAGGGGAGGTGTTGGAAGGCTACACCTTC.

The rearrangement joins TRBV11-1 to TRBJ2-7; D is ambiguous. V shed 1 base and J shed 2 bases, with 15 bases lying between them. The CDR3 consists of 16 residues. CDR1 is SGHAT and CDR2 is FQDESV in the germline V gene (reference sequence). CDR3 DNA: TGTGCCAGCAGCTTAGTGGTGACCGGCGGAACCTACGAGCAGTACTTC. Translated, it gives CASSLVVTGGTYEQYF. Supplemented by reference TRBV11-1 and TRBJ2-7, the full variable domain reads EAEVAQSPRYKITEKSQAVAFWCDPISGHATLYWYRQILGQGPELLVQFQDESVVDDSQLPKDRFSAERLKGVDSTLKIQPAELGDSAMYLCASSLVVTGGTYEQYFGPGTRLTVT.

The rearrangement links TRBV5-4 to TRBJ2-3; 7 bases line up with TRBD1. The V and J ends lost 4 bases and 1 base, in that order; junction bases with no gene match: 6. This CDR3 is built from 15 residues. CDR1 and CDR2 from the germline V gene are SGHNT and YYREEE (reference sequence). The CDR3 sequence: CASSPGQTRTDTQYF. In nucleotides, the CDR3 is TGTGCCAGCAGCCCGGGACAGACTCGCACAGATACGCAGTATTTT. Using reference TRBV5-4 and TRBJ2-3 for the parts outside the CDR3, the full variable domain is ETGVTQSPTHLIKTRGQQVTLRCSSQSGHNTVSWYQQALGQGPQFIFQYYREEENGRGNFPPRFSGLQFPNYSSELNVNALELDDSALYLCASSPGQTRTDTQYFGPGTRLTVL.

This clone was seen a single time. This chain uses TRBV29-1 with TRBJ1-3, with no clear D. Germline CDR1 and CDR2: SQVTM and ANQGSEA. This CDR3 contains 12 residues. Trimming took 4 bases from V and 1 from J, leaving 5 bases between them. DNA for the CDR3: TGCAGCGTTGGGGCATCTGGAAACACCATATATTTT. Translating gives CSVGASGNTIYF.

V usage is TRBV4-3 and J usage is TRBJ2-1; the match to TRBD2 covers 11 bases. The V gene end was trimmed by 0 bases and the J gene end by 8 bases; junction bases not matched to a gene: 15. Germline assignment: CDR1 LGHNA and CDR2 YSLEER. The CDR3 length is 19 residues. CDR3 DNA: TGCGCCAGCAGCCAAGATTCACTAGCGGGGGCCTTCGGGGAGGATGAGCAGTTCTTC. The encoded protein is CASSQDSLAGAFGEDEQFF.

The rearrangement links TRBV7-3 to TRBJ1-6; the match to TRBD1 covers 8 bases. Germline-derived CDR1 and CDR2 are SGHTA and FQGTGA. This CDR3 is 16 amino acids long. V dropped 4 bases and J dropped 5; count of bases not matched to a gene: 7. The CDR3 loop reads CASSSQPGGDNSPLHF. The CDR3 coding sequence is TGTGCCAGCAGCTCTCAGCCAGGGGGCGATAATTCACCCCTCCACTTT.

There are a few counts of this clone. The genes are TRBV30 and TRBJ2-7; D is unclear. Germline V gives CDR1 GTSNPN, CDR2 SVGIG (reference sequence). CDR3 length: 11 residues. CDR3 in DNA: TGTGTCCTCGGCAGGCCCTACGAGCAGTACTTC. Protein: CVLGRPYEQYF. Looking up the rest from reference TRBV30 and TRBJ2-7 gives the full variable domain: SQTIHQWPATLVQPVGSPLSLECTVEGTSNPNLYWYRQAAGRGLQLLFYSVGIGQISSEVPQNLSASRPQDRQFILSSKKLLLSDSGFYLCVLGRPYEQYFGPGTRLTVT.

The genes are TRBV30 and TRBJ1-4; D unresolved. Trimming stripped 0 bases from V and 6 bases from J, with 14 bases between. The length of the CDR3 is 15 residues. Germline V gene sequence: CDR1 GTSNPN, CDR2 SVGIG (reference sequence). The CDR3 DNA is TGTGCCTGGAGTGTACTCGCATTCCAAGATGAAAAACTGTTTTTT. This gives the protein CAWSVLAFQDEKLFF.

The chain combines TRBV11-2 with TRBJ2-7; 7 bases match TRBD1. Germline CDR1 reads SGHAT; CDR2 reads FQNNGV. This CDR3 comprises 15 residues. With 1 base clipped from V and 4 bases from J, the junction kept 7 bases outside the gene matches. CDR3 DNA: TGTGCCAGCAGCTTAGGAGGGACAGCGGCTTACGAGCAGTACTTC. Protein product: CASSLGGTAAYEQYF.